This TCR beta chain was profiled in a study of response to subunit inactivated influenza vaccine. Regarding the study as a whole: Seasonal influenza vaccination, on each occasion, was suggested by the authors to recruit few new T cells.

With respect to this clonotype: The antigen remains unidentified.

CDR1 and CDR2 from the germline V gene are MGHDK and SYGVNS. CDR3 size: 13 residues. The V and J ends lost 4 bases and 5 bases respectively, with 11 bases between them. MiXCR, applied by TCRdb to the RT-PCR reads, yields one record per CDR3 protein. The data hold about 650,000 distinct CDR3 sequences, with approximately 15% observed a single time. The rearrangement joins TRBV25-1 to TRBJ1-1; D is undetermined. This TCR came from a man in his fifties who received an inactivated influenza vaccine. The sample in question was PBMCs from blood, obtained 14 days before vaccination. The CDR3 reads CASSVRMGTEAFF. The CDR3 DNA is TGTGCCAGCAGTGTCAGGATGGGGACTGAAGCTTTCTTT. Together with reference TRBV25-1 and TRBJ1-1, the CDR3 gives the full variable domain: EADIYQTPRYLVIGTGKKITLECSQTMGHDKMYWYQQDPGMELHLIHYSYGVNSTEKGDLSSESTVSRIRTEHFPLTLESARPSHTSQYLCASSVRMGTEAFFGQGTRLTVV.